The T cell receptor beta chain under discussion was sequenced for a study of CD8 T cells in Susac syndrome. CDR3 length: 18 amino acids. Germline V CDR1 and CDR2: SEHNR, FQNEAQ (reference sequence). V was clipped by 0 bases and J by 5 bases; unmatched bases: 11. TCR beta from blood CD8+ and CD4+ T cells was sequenced. The multiple sclerosis controls were treatment-naive patients affected by stable or active relapsing-remitting disease. TEMRA cells underwent FACS enrichment and CD8+ and CD4+ T cells underwent negative isolation. Random hexamers were used to reverse transcribe about 0.5 to 1 ug of RNA. TCRdb independently ran MiXCR on the immunoSEQ multiplex PCR reads; one entry per CDR3 protein. The data contain just over 300,000 distinct CDR3 sequences, under 95% of them seen just once; the ten biggest clones take up more than 0.06%.

The sequence was obtained from a human donor with multiple sclerosis. The sample consisted of CD4+ T cells from PBMCs. The chain carries TRBV7-9 and TRBJ2-5, with TRBD2 matching 11 bases. CDR3 nucleotides: TGTGCCAGCAGCTTAGCGGCCGGGGCTAGCGGGAGGATGGAGACCCAGTACTTC. It translates to CASSLAAGASGRMETQYF.